One sample yielded the 7 T cell receptor beta chains listed below, sequenced in a study of early stage breast cancer tumors. Clones were read by immunoSEQ multiplex PCR, and TCRdb kept only the in-frame ones, dropping some. This table holds over 45,000 clones, about 83% found once. Sequenced: blood. The receptors shown here come from a person aged 45 to 60 with breast cancer.

V gene TRBV4-1 combines with J gene TRBJ2-4, with 7 bases matching TRBD1. V was pared by 4 bases and J by 0 bases, with 9 bases of the junction left unmatched. The CDR3 totals 17 residues. The germline CDR1 and CDR2 sequences are MGHRA and YSYEKL. The CDR3 loop is CASSRGRDSLAKNIQYF. In DNA, the CDR3 is TGCGCCAGCAGCCGGGGTAGGGACAGCCTAGCCAAAAACATTCAGTACTTC.

The chain carries TRBV7-8 and TRBJ2-7; a possible D gene is TRBD2 (6 bases). The CDR3 sequence is 14 residues long. Trimming took 5 bases from V and 2 from J, leaving 13 bases between them. Germline V CDR1 and CDR2: SGHVS, FQNEAQ. In nucleotides, the CDR3 is TGTGCCAGCAGCCCCACCGGGAGCGCCTACGAGCAGTACTTC. It codes for CASSPTGSAYEQYF.

A single count supports this clone. The chain joins TRBV29-1 to TRBJ2-3; no definite D call. The V end lost 5 bases, the J end lost 1 base, and 13 bases lay between the germline ends. This CDR3 spans 14 amino acids. Germline loops: CDR1 SQVTM, CDR2 ANQGSEA. CDR3 residues: CSVRRTVGTDTQYF. In DNA form, the CDR3 reads TGCAGCGTTAGGCGGACGGTGGGCACAGATACGCAGTATTTT.

In DNA form, the CDR3 reads TGTGCCAGCAGCCCATTCAGCGGGGGGGCCAGGGAGACCCAGTACTTC. Its protein product is CASSPFSGGARETQYF. The V call is TRBV11-2, the J call TRBJ2-5; 10 positions match TRBD2. Germline values: CDR1 SGHAT, CDR2 FQNNGV. The CDR3 is made up of 16 amino acids. The J segment lost 5 bases and the V segment lost 5 bases, leaving 11 bases of the junction unmatched.

This chain connects TRBV11-2 to TRBJ2-7; D is perhaps TRBD1 (6 bases). CDR3 length: 13 amino acids. Germline-derived CDR1 and CDR2 are SGHAT and FQNNGV. Trimming took 1 base from V and 8 from J, leaving 12 bases between them. CDR3 coding DNA: TGTGCCAGCAGCTTAGGGACAGTTATTCAGCAGTACTTC. It is translated as CASSLGTVIQQYF.

This sequence joins TRBV7-6 and TRBJ2-1; no reliable D call. Trimming stripped 5 bases from V and 5 bases from J, with 10 bases between. Germline values: CDR1 SGHVS, CDR2 FNYEAQ. The CDR3 runs 13 residues. The CDR3 protein is CASSPDPNNEQFF. The CDR3 DNA sequence: TGTGCCAGCAGCCCAGACCCGAACAATGAGCAGTTCTTC.

The V call is TRBV19, the J call TRBJ2-2; D uncertain. V was cut by 5 bases and J by 2 bases, with 15 bases left in between. There are 16 residues in the CDR3. Germline CDR1 LNHDA, CDR2 SQIVND (reference sequence). CDR3: CASSAAIKANTGELFF. In nucleotides, the CDR3 is TGTGCCAGTAGTGCCGCGATTAAGGCCAACACCGGGGAGCTGTTTTTT.